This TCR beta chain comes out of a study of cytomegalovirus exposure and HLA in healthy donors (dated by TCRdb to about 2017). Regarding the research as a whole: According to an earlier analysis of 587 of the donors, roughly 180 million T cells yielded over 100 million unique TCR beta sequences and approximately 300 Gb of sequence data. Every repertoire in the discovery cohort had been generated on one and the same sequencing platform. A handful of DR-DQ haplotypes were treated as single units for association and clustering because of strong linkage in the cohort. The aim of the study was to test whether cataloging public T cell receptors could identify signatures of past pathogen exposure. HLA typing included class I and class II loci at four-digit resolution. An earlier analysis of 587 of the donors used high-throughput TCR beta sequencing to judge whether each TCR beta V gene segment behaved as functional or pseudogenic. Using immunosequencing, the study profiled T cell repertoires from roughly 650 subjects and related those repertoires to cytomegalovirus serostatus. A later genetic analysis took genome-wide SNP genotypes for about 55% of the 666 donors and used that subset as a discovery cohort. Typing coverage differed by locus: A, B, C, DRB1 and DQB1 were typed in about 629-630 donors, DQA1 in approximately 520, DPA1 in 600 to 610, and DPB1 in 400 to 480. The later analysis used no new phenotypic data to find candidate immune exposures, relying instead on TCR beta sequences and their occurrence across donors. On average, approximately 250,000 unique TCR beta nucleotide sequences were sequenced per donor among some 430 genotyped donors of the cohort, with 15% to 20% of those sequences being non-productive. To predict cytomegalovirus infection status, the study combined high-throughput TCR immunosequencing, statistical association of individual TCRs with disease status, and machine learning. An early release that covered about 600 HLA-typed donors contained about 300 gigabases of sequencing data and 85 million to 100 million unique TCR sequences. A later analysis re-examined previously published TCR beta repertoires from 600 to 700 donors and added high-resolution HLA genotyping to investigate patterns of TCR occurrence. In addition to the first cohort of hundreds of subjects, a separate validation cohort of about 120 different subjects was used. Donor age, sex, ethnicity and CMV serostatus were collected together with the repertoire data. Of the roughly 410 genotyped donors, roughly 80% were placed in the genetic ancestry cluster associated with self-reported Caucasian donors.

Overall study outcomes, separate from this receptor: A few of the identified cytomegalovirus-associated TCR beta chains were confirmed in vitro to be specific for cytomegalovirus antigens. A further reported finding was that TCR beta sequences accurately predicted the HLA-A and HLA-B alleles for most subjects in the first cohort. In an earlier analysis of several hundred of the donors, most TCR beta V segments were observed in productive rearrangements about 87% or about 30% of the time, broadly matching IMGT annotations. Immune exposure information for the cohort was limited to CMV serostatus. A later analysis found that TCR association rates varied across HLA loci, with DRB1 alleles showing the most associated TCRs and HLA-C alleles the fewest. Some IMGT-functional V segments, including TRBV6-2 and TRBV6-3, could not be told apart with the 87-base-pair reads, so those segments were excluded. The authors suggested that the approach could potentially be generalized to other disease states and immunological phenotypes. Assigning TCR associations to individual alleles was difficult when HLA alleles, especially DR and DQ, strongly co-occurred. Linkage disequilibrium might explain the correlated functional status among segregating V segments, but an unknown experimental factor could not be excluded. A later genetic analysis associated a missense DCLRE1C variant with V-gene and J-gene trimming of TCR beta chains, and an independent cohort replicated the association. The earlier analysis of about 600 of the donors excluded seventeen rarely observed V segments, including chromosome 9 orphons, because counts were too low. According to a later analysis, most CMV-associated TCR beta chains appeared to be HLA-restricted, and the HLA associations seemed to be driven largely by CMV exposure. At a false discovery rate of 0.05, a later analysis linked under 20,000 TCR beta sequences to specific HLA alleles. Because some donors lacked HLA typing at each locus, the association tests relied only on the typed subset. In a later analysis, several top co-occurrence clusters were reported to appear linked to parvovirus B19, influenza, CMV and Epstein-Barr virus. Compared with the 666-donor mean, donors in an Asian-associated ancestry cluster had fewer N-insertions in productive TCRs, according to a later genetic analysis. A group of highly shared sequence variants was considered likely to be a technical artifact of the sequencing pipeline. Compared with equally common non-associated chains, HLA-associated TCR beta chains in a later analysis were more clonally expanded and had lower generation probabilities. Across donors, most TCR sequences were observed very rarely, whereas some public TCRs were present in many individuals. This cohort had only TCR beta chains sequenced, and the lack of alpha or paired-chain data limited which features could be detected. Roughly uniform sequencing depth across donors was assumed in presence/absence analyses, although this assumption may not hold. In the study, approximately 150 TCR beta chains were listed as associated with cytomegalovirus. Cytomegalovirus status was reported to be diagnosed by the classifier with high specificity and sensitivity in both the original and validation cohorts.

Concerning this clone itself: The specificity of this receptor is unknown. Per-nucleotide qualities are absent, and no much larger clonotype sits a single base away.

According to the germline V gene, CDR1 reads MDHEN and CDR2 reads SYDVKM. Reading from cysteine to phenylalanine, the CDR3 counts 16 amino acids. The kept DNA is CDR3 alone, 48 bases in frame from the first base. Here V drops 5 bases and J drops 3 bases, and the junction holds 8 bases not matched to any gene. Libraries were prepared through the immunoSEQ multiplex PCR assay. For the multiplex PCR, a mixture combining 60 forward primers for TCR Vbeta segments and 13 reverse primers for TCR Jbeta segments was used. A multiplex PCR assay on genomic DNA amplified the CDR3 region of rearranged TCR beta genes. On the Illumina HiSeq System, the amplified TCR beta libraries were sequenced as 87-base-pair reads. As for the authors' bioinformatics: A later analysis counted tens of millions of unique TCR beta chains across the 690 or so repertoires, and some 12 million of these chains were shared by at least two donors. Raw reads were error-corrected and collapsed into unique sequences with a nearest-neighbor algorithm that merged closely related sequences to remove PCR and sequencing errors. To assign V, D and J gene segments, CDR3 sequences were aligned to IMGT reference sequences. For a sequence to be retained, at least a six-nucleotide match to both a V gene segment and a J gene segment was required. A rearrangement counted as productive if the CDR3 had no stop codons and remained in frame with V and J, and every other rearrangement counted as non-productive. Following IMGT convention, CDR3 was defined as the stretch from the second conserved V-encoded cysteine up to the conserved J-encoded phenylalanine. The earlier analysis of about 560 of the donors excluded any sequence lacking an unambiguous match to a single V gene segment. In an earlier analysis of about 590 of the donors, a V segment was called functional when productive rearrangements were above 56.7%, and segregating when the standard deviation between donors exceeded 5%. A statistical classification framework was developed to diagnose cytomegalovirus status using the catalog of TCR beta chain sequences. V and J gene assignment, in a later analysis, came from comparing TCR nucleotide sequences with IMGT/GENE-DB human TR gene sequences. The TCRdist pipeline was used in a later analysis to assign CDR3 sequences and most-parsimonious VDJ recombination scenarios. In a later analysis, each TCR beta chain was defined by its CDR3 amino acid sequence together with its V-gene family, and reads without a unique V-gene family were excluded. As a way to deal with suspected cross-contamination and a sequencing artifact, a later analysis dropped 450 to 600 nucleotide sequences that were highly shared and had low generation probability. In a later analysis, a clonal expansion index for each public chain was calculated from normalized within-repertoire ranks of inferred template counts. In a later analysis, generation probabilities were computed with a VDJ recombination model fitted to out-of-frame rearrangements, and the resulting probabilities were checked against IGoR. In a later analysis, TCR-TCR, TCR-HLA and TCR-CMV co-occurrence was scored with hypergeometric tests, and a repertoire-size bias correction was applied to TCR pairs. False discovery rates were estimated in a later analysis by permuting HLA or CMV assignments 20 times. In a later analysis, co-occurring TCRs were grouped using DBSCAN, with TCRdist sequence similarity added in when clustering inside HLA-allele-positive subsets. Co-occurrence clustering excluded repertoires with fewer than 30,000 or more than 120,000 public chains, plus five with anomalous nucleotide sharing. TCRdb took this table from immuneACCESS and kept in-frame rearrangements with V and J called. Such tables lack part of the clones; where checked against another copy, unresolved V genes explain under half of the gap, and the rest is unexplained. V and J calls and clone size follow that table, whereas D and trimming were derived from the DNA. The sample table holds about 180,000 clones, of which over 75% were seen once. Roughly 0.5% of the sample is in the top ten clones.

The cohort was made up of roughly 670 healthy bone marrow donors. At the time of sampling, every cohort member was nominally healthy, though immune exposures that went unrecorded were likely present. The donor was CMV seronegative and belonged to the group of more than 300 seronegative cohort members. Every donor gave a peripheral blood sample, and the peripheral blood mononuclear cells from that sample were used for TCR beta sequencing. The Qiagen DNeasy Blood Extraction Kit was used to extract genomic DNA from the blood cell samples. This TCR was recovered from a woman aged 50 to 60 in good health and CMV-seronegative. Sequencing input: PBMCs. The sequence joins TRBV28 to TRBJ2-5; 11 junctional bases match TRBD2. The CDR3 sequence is CASSITGTSGKETQYF. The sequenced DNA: TGTGCCAGCAGTATAACCGGGACTAGCGGTAAAGAGACCCAGTACTTC.